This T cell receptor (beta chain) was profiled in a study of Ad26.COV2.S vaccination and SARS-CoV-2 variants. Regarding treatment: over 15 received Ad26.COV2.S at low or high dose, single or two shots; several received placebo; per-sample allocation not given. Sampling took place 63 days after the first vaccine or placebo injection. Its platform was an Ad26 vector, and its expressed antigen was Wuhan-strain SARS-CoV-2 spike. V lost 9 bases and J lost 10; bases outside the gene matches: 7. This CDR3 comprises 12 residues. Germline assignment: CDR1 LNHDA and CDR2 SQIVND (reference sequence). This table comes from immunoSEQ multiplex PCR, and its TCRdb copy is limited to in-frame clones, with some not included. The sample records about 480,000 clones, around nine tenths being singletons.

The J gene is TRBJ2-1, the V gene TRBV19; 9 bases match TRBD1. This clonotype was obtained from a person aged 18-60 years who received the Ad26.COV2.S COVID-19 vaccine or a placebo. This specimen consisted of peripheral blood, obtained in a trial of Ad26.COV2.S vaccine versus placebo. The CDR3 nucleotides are TGTGCCAGCTCACAGGGGGCAGGGGAGCAGTTCTTC. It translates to CASSQGAGEQFF. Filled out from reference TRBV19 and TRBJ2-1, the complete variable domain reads DGGITQSPKYLFRKEGQNVTLSCEQNLNHDAMYWYRQDPGQGLRLIYYSQIVNDFQKGDIAEGYSVSREKKESFPLTVTSAQKNPTAFYLCASSQGAGEQFFGPGTRLTVL.